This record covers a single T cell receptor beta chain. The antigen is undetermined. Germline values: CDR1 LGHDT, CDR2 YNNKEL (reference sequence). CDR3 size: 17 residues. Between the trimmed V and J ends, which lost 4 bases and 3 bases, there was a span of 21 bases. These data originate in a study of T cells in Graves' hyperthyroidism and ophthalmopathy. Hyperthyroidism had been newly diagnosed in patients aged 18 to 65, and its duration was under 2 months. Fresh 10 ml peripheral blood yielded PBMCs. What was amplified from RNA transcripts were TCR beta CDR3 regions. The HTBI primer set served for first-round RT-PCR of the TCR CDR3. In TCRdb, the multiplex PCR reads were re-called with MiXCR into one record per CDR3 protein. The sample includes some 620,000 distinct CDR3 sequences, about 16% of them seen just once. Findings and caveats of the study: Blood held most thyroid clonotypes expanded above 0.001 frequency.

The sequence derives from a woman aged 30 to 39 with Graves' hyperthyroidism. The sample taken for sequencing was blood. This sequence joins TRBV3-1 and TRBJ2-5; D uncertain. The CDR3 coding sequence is TGTGCCAGCAGCCGAGATCCCTATAGGAGAGGTGAAGAGACCCAGTACTTC. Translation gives CASSRDPYRRGEETQYF.